The present TCR beta chain was sequenced within a study of blood T cell repertoires in COVID-19. Authors' analysis steps: Reference gene primers were amplified, and this amplification served to estimate nucleated cell counts. Assay: immunoSEQ multiplex PCR; the TCRdb copy retains only in-frame clones and omits some. D and trimming were read from the DNA, whereas the V and J calls and clone size are those reported in that table. This sample yields around 200,000 clones, of which around 91% are seen a single time; 0.5% to 0.75% belongs to the top ten. CDR3 length: 21 residues. V trimming: 1 base; J trimming: 4 bases; junction bases outside the gene matches: 15. CDR1 and CDR2 (germline): MGHRA, YSYEKL.

The receptor was isolated from a man aged 50-60 years with acute or convalescent COVID-19. The specimen sequenced was peripheral blood. This chain connects TRBV4-1 to TRBJ2-1; 14 bases are shared with TRBD2. As DNA, the CDR3 is TGCGCCAGCAGCCAAGTTTCCCGGACTAGCGGGGGGCCTTTTTCGTACAATGAGCAGTTCTTC. Encoded protein: CASSQVSRTSGGPFSYNEQFF.